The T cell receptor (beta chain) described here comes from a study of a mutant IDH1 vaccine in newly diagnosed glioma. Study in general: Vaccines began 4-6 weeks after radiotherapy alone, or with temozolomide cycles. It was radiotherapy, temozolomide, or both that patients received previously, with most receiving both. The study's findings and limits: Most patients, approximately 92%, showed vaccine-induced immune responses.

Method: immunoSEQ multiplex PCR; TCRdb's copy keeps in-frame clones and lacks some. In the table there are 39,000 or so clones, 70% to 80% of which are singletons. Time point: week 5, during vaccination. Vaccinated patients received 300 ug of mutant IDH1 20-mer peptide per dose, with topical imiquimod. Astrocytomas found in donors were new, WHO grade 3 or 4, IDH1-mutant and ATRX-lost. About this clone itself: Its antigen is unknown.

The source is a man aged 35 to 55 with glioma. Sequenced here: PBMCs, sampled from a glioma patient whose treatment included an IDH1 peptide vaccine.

The CDR3 nucleotides are TGTGCCAGTAGTCTGGGACAGGGGTTGCAAGAGACCCAGTACTTC. It translates to CASSLGQGLQETQYF. The chain combines TRBV19 with TRBJ2-5; TRBD1 agrees at 10 bases. With V trimmed by 5 bases and J by 2 bases, 5 bases remained unmatched. The CDR3 has 15 amino acids. Per germline, CDR1 LNHDA and CDR2 SQIVND (reference sequence).